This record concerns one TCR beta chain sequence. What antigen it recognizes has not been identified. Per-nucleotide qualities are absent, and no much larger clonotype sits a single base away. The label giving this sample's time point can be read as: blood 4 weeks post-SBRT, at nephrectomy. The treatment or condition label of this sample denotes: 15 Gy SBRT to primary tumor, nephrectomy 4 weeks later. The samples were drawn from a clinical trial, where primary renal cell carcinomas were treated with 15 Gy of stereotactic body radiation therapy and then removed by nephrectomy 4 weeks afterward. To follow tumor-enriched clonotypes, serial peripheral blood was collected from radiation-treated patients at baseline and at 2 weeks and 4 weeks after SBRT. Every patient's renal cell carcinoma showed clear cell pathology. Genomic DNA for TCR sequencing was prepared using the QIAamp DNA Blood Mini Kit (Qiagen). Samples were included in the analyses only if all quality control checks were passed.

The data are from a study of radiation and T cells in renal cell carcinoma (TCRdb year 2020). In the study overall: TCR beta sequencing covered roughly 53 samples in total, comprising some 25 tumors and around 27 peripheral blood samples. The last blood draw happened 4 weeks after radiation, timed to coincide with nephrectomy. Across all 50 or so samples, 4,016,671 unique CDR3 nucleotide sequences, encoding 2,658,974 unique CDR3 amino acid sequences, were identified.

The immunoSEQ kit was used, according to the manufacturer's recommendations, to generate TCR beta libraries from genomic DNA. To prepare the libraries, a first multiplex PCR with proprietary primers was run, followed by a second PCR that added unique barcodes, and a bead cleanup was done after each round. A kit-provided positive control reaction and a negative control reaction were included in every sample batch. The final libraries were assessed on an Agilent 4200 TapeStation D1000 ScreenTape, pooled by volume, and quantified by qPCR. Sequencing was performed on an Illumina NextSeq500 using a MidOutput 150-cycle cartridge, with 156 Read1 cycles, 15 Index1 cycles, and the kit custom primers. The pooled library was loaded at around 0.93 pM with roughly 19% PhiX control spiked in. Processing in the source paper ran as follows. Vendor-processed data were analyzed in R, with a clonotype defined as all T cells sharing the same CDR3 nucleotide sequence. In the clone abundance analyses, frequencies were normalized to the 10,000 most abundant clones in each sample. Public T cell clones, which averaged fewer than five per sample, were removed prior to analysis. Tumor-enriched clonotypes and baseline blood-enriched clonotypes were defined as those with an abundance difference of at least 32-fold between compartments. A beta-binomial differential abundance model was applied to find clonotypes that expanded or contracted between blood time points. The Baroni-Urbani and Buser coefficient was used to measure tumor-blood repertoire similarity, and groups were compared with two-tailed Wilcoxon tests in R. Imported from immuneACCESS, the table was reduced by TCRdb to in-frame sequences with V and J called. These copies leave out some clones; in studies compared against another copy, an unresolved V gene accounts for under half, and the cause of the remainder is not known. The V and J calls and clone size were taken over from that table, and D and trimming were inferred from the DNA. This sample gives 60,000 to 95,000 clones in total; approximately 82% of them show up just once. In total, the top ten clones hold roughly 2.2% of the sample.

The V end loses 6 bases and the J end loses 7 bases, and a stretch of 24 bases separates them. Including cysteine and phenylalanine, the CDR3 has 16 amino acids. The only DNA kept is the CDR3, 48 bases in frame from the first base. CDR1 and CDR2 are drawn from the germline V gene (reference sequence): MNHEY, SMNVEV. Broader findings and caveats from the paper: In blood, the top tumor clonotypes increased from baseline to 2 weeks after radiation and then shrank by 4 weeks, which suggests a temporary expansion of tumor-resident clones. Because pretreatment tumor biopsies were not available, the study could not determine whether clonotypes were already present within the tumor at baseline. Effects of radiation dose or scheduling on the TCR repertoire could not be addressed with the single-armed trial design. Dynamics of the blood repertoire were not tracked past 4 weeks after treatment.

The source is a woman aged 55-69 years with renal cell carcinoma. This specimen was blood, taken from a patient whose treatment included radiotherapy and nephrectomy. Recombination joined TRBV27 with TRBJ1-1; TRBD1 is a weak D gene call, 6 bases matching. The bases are TGTGCCAGCAGCCTGGGGGTAGGAGGGGGTGGCGGTGAAGCTTTCTTT. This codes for CASSLGVGGGGGEAFF.